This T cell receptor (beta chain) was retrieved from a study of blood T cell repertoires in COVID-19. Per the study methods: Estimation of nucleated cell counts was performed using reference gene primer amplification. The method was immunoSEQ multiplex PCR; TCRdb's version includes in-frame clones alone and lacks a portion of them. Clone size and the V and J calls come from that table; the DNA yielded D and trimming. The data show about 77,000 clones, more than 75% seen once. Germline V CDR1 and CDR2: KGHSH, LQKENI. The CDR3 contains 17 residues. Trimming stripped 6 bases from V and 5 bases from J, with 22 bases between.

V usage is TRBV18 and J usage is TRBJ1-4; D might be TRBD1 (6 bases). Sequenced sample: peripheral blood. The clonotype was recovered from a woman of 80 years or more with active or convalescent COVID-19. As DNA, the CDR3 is TGTGCCAGCTCCCTCGGACAGCCCGAGGGAGGGAATGAAAAACTGTTTTTT. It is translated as CASSLGQPEGGNEKLFF. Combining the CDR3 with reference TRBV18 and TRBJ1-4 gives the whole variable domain NAGVMQNPRHLVRRRGQEARLRCSPMKGHSHVYWYRQLPEEGLKFMVYLQKENIIDESGMPKERFSAEFPKEGPSILRIQQVVRGDSAAYFCASSLGQPEGGNEKLFFGSGTQLSVL.